The present TCR beta chain was sequenced within a study of T cell responses to AZD1222 COVID-19 vaccine (dated by TCRdb to the early 2020s). At the level of the whole study: AZD1222 recipients whose second dose came at about 4 weeks and those whose second dose came at about 12 weeks were combined into one group, since spike-specific TCR depth and breadth did not differ between the two schedules. A total of under 250 trial participants underwent TCR sequencing, of whom 200 to 220 had received two doses of AZD1222 and approximately 26 had received two doses of the MenACWY control vaccine. Trial participants were enrolled by age into subgroups of 18-55, 56-69 and 70-plus years, and around 150, 28 and 57 TCR-sequenced participants, respectively, were included in these subgroups. The paper's findings and limits, for the study overall: The 56-69-year group was small, and its depth increase did not reach significance, likely because of low power. A significant rise in spike-specific TCR breadth and depth was observed after two AZD1222 doses relative to day 0 and relative to MenACWY recipients. Epitopes outside the regions mutated in the B.1.351 and B.1.1.7 variants were reportedly recognized by nearly half of the unique spike-specific TCRs. Most participants were white British and females outnumbered males, and the authors suggested that clonal diversity may have been underestimated. Because no day 14 peak-response samples were available, repertoires were characterized only after the peak T cell response. CD4 TCRs associated with the vaccine covered the entire spike protein, and the dominant responses were in regions 160-218 and 743-854. Conclusions about previously exposed vaccinees were limited because only five to seven AZD1222 recipients were SARS-CoV-2 seropositive at baseline.

Concerning this clone: No cognate antigen has been identified for it. There are no base qualities to consult, and no much larger clone falls within one base.

V is reduced by 2 bases and J by 7 bases, leaving a spacing of 9 bases between them. The CDR3 contains 13 residues, cysteine and phenylalanine counted. The only DNA kept is the CDR3, 39 bases in frame from the first base. The CDR3 regions of human TCRbeta chains were analyzed by immunosequencing. The study's processing was this. TCRs in the repertoires were compared against a reference library of SARS-CoV-2-specific TCRs that had been generated with the MIRA antigen-specificity platform. Breadth meant the fraction of unique TCRs that were SARS-CoV-2-associated, whereas depth meant the fraction of total T cells that were SARS-CoV-2-associated. Using the MIRA data, each spike-specific TCR was assigned both to the spike region to which the TCR was reactive and to a CD4 or CD8 class. Log10-transformed breadth and depth values were compared by one-way ANOVA with Sidak's multiple comparisons tests. Imported from immuneACCESS, the table was reduced by TCRdb to in-frame sequences with V and J called. These copies leave out some clones; in studies compared against another copy, an unresolved V gene accounts for under half, and the cause of the remainder is not known. The D gene and trimming were derived from the DNA, and the V and J assignments and clone size from that table. For this sample there are tens of thousands of clones; more than 75% appear just once. The ten largest make up about a sixth of the sample.

The intended sense of this specimen's time point label: baseline before first vaccination. Vaccinee samples came from UK trials COV001 and COV002, including a single-blind randomized controlled phase 2/3 trial of AZD1222 (ChAdOx1 nCoV-19) in healthy adults. For TCRbeta chain sequencing, PBMC samples from trial participants were taken at day 0 and at day 28 after the second dose. Sample: peripheral blood, taken on day 0 of AZD1222 vaccination. The origin of this receptor is an adult in good health. The sequence is built from TRBV12-3 or TRBV12-4 and TRBJ1-5; TRBD1 might be the D gene, on 5 matching bases. At the DNA level, the sequence is TGTGCCAGCAGTTTATTAGGGGACCAGCCCCAGCATTTT. Its product reads: CASSLLGDQPQHF.